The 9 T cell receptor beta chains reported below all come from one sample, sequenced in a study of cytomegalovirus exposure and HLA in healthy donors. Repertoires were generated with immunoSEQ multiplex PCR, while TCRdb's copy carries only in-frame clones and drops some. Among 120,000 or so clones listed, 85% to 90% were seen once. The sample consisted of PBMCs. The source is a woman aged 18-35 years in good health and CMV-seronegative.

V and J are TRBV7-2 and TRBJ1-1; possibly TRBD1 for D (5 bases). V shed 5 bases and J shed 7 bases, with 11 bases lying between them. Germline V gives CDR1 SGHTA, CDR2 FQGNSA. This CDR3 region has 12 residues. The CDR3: CASSLPQGEAFF. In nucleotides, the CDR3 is TGTGCCAGCAGCCTTCCTCAGGGTGAAGCTTTCTTT. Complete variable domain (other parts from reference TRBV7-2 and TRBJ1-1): GAGVSQSPSNKVTEKGKDVELRCDPISGHTALYWYRQSLGQGLEFLIYFQGNSAPDKSGLPSDRFSAERTGGSVSTLTIQRTQQEDSAVYLCASSLPQGEAFFGQGTRLTVV.

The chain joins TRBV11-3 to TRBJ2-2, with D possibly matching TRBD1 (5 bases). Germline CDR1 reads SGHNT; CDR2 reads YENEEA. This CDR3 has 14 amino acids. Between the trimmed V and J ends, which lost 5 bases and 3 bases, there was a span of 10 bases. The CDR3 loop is CASSLPRDTGELFF. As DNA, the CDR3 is TGTGCCAGCAGCCTCCCCAGGGACACCGGGGAGCTGTTTTTT.

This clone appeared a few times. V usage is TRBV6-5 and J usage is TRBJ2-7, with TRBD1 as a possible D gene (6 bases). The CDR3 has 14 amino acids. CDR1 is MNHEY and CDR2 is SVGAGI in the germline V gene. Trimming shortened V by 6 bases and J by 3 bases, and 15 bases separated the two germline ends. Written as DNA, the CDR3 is TGTGCCAGCAGCCCTGGTCAGGGGAGCTACGAGCAGTACTTC. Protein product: CASSPGQGSYEQYF.

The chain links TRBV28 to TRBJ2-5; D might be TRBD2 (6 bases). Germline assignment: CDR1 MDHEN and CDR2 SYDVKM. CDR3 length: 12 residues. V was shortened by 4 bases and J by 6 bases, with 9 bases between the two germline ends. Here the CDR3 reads CASSSGRQTQYF. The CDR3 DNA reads TGTGCCAGCAGTTCGGGGAGGCAGACCCAGTACTTC.

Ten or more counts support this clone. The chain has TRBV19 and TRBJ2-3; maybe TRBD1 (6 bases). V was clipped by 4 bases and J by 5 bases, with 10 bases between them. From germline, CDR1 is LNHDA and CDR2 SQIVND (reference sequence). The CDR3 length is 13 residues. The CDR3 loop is CASSTGDVDTQYF. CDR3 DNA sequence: TGTGCCAGTAGTACAGGGGACGTAGATACGCAGTATTTT.

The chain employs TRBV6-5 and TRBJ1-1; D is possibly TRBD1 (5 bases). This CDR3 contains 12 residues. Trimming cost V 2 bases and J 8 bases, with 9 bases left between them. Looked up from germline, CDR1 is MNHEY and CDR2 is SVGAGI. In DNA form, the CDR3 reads TGTGCCAGCAGTTACGGTAAGGGGGAAGCTTTCTTT. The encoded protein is CASSYGKGEAFF.

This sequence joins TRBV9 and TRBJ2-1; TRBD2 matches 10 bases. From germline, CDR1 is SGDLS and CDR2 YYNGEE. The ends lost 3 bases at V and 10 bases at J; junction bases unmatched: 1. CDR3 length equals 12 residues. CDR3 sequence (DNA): TGTGCCAGCAGCGCACTAGCGGGGGAGCAGTTCTTC. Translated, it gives CASSALAGEQFF.

Here the CDR3 reads CASSLHGGPLTSYNEQFF. The CDR3 DNA sequence: TGTGCCAGCAGCTTGCACGGGGGGCCCTTAACCTCCTACAATGAGCAGTTCTTC. V and J are TRBV5-4 and TRBJ2-1; tentative D call: TRBD2 (7 bases). Trimming removed 1 base from V and 0 bases from J, with 17 bases in between. Germline-derived CDR1 and CDR2 are SGHNT and YYREEE (reference sequence). The CDR3 is 18 amino acids.

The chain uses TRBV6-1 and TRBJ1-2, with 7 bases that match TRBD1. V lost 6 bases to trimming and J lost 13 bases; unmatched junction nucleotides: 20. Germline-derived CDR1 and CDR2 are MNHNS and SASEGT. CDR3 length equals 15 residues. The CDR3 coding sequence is TGTGCCAGCAGACCGCAACCGGGACAGACCGACGGGGCCACCTTC. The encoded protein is CASRPQPGQTDGATF.